Described below is a single T cell receptor beta chain sequence and its context. Using immunoSEQ multiplex PCR, the repertoire was profiled, and TCRdb retains in-frame clones only, with some absent. The data contain 3,000 to 3,500 clones, 85% of them seen just once; the ten biggest clones take up less than 5%. These data originate in a study of tumor T cells in aggressive B-cell lymphoma. J was trimmed by 0 bases and V by 3 bases; bases with no gene match: 9. In germline, CDR1 is KGHSH, CDR2 LQKENI. The CDR3 contains 17 residues. The source is an adult with diffuse large B cell lymphoma. Source material: tumor tissue. The chain has TRBV18 and TRBJ2-7; 9 bases line up with TRBD2. CDR3 DNA: TGTGCCAGCTCACCCCGGCTAGCGGGGATGGCCTCCTACGAGCAGTACTTC. Translating gives CASSPRLAGMASYEQYF.